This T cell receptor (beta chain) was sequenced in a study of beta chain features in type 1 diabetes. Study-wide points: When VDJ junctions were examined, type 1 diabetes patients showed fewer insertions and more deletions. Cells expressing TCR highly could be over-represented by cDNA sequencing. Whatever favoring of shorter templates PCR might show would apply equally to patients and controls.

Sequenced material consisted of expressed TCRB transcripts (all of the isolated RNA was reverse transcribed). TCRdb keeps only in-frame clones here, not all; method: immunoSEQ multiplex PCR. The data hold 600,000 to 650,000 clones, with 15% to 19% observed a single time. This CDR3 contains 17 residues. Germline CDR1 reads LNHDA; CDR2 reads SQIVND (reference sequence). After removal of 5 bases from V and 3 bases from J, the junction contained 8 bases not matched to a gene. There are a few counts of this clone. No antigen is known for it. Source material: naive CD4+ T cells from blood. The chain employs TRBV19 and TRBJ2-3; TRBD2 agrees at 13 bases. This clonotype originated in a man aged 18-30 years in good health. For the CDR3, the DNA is TGTGCCAGTAGTCGGGGACTAGCGGGGCCCTGGACAGATACGCAGTATTTT. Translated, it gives CASSRGLAGPWTDTQYF.